This T cell receptor beta chain emerged from a study of blood T cell repertoires in COVID-19 (dated by TCRdb to 2018 to 2021). As for the study more broadly: Collaborator samples came from the United States, Italy and Spain and covered acute and convalescent phases of COVID-19. The prospective study material was composed of cDNA or gDNA derived from T cells, B-cell-depleted T cells, or PBMCs. Deeply sampled blood TCRbeta repertoires from subjects exposed to, actively infected with, or recovered from COVID-19 were included in the dataset. The repertoires were released in a freely available public database meant as a resource for research on the immune response to SARS-CoV-2. Samples were obtained from the ongoing ImmuneRACE study (first 160 participants) and from 1,254 subjects provided by 6 global collaborators. A de-identified subject ID, COVID-19 status, age in years and sex were almost always included in the sample metadata. Where HLA class I and class II types were available, the types were taken from metadata supplied by the sample provider, not from assay-based typing. The paper's findings and limits, for the study overall: Clinical and demographic metadata were provided uncurated, with the amount varying by source and participant.

The CDR3 sequence holds 17 residues, the cysteine and phenylalanine included. CDR3 DNA is the only sequence kept; it has 51 bases, read in frame from the first base. Looking up the germline V gene (reference sequence) yields CDR1 GTSNPN and CDR2 SVGIG. Cut back by 2 bases and 0 bases, the V and J ends lie 17 bases apart. Each collaborating institution followed its own protocols to collect whole blood in K2EDTA tubes. For TCRbeta analysis, collaborator samples were shipped as frozen whole blood, as isolated PBMCs, or as DNA extracted from either sample type. Of note for this clone: It lacks a known antigen. No per-base quality is available; no much larger clone lies one base away.

The immunoSEQ Assay, a bias-controlled multiplex PCR, was used to amplify TCRbeta CDR3 regions from genomic DNA. Under the source paper's analysis protocol: The number of nucleated cells in each sample was estimated from the amplification of reference gene primers within the assay. To quantify the absolute abundance of each unique TCRbeta CDR3 rearrangement, sequence reads were collapsed and filtered. For each sample, productive Simpson clonality was calculated as the square root of Simpson's diversity index over productive rearrangements. The source is immuneACCESS, and TCRdb retained only in-frame sequences with V and J called. Part of the clones is not carried over; for the studies checked, unresolved V genes explain less than half of this, and the remainder is unexplained. V, J and clone size derive from that table, while D and trimming were established from the DNA sequence. For this sample the table gives some 23,000 clones, of which 80% to 85% were detected only once. About three fifths of the sample comes from the top ten.

The clonotype was recovered from a woman older than 75 with acute or convalescent COVID-19. Rearrangement joined TRBV30 to TRBJ1-3; TRBD1 could be the D gene, as 6 bases match. Sequencing was done on a sample of peripheral blood. The DNA is as follows: TGTGCCTGGAGTAGACTTTCTCAGGGGCACTCTGGAAACACCATATATTTT. The encoded protein is CAWSRLSQGHSGNTIYF.